This T cell receptor (beta chain) was sequenced during a study of vaccination effects on CD4 cells after COVID-19. CDR1 is MNHEY, CDR2 SMNVEV, per germline (reference sequence). This CDR3 contains 16 residues. V trimming: 2 bases; J trimming: 0 bases; junction bases outside the gene matches: 7. Method: immunoSEQ multiplex PCR; TCRdb's copy keeps in-frame clones and lacks some. The data show about 34,000 clones, with 73% seen just once and 27% held by the top ten. As concerns this clone: Its antigen is undetermined.

Ahead of sequencing, the ViraFEST assay grew antigen-specific CD4+ T cells using viral peptide pools. Following 10 days of culture, CD4+ T cells were isolated. Nobody among the vaccine recipients had prior SARS-CoV-2 infection (nucleocapsid antibodies were negative). A half-volume exchange with IL-2 medium occurred on days 3 and 7. The genes are TRBV27 and TRBJ2-7; 7 bases are a match to TRBD2. The sample consisted of CD4+ T cells from PBMCs cultured with HCoV-OC43 spike peptides, taken before COVID-19 vaccination. As for subset: HCoV-OC43 spike overlapping peptide pool stimulation. The source is a human donor who received a COVID-19 vaccine. DNA of the CDR3: TGTGCCAGCAGTTTAAGGGAGGGGACCAGCTCCTACGAGCAGTACTTC. This sequence encodes CASSLREGTSSYEQYF.